The rows below give T cell receptor beta chains drawn from one sample of a study of radiation and T cells in renal cell carcinoma. Using immunoSEQ multiplex PCR, the repertoire was profiled, and TCRdb retains in-frame clones only, with some absent. The repertoire holds about 90,000 clones, with just under 85% as singletons. The sample in question was blood, obtained from a patient whose treatment included radiotherapy and nephrectomy. Receptor source: a man between 45 and 60 years old with renal cell carcinoma. The conserved cysteine and the conserved F or W are not part of the CDR3 here.

V gene	J gene	CDR3 protein
TRBV2	TRBJ2-3	ASSEGLSTDTQY
TRBV7-9	TRBJ1-4	ASSPSGQGEKLF
TRBV6-5	TRBJ1-3	ASSISRGGNTIY
TRBV30	TRBJ2-3	AWSVLAGGTDTQY
TRBV19	TRBJ2-3	ASSIWKSTDTQY
TRBV9	TRBJ2-7	ASSVGSGYGEQY
TRBV4-2	TRBJ1-2	ASSQATGGGGYT
TRBV28	TRBJ1-2	ASSLLYMATGKGYT
TRBV7-9	TRBJ2-2	ASSSGLATSNTGELF
TRBV6-5	TRBJ1-2	ASGTGFVYGYT
TRBV30	TRBJ2-3	AWTTSGRATDTQY
TRBV18	TRBJ2-1	ASSPSGWNEQF
TRBV7-9	TRBJ1-1	ASSRRGGDTEAF
TRBV7-2	TRBJ1-1	ASSEQENTEAF
TRBV7-2	TRBJ2-4	ASSSRGSGNIQY
TRBV27	TRBJ2-7	ASSRLGVSYEQY
TRBV5-1	TRBJ1-1	ASSLEWGHTEAF
TRBV7-2	TRBJ2-3	ASRIRQGADTQY
TRBV21-1	TRBJ2-5	ASSKGRGYPETQY
TRBV9	TRBJ2-2	ASSYGGGELF
TRBV5-8	TRBJ2-5	ASSPEGARVETQY
TRBV9	TRBJ2-1	ASSARRSRGRKNEQF
TRBV6-5	TRBJ1-1	ASSRQGSPNTEAF
TRBV29-1	TRBJ2-2	SVEIQGRNGELF
TRBV2	TRBJ2-7	ASRARTNSYEQY
TRBV10-3	TRBJ1-2	AISDRGDNYGYT
TRBV7-2	TRBJ2-5	ASSLALFDGQETQY